Each of the 26 T cell receptor beta chains below was sequenced from the same sample in a study of T cell repertoires in cytomegalovirus infection. MiXCR, run by TCRdb on the reads, gives a single entry per CDR3 protein. The sample consists of roughly 760,000 distinct CDR3 sequences, roughly 35% of them appearing once. The material sequenced was PBMCs. The source of these receptors is a human donor in good health (CMV status not recorded). Some clones in this sample may be carry-over from other donors' samples.

The chain links TRBV7-9 to TRBJ2-4; D is uncertain. Germline values: CDR1 SEHNR, CDR2 FQNEAQ (reference sequence). The CDR3 length is 14 residues. V shed 1 base and J shed 4 bases, with 8 bases lying between them. The CDR3 DNA sequence: TGTGCCAGCAGCTTAGAACAGCAGAAAAACATTCAGTACTTC. It specifies CASSLEQQKNIQYF.

This clonotype has a handful of counts. This sequence joins TRBV28 and TRBJ2-7; TRBD1 matches at 9 bases. With 6 bases clipped from V and 4 bases from J, the junction kept 4 bases outside the gene matches. This CDR3 spans 13 amino acids. The germline CDR1 and CDR2 sequences are MDHEN and SYDVKM. This CDR3 reads CASRGTGWYEQYF. The CDR3 DNA reads as TGTGCCAGCAGGGGGACAGGGTGGTACGAGCAGTACTTC. Complete variable domain (other parts from reference TRBV28 and TRBJ2-7): DVKVTQSSRYLVKRTGEKVFLECVQDMDHENMFWYRQDPGLGLRLIYFSYDVKMKEKGDIPEGYSVSREKKERFSLILESASTNQTSMYLCASRGTGWYEQYFGPGTRLTVT.

Comment on this clonotype: Here the CDR3 omits its conserved ending phenylalanine or tryptophan, so a read error is the likely source. The chain employs TRBV2 and TRBJ2-1; no clear D. Trimming cost V 4 bases and J 5 bases, with 3 bases left between them. This CDR3 is 11 amino acids long. From germline, CDR1 is SNHLY and CDR2 FYNNEI. CDR3 in DNA: TGTGCCAGCAGTGCGAACAATGAGCAGTTCTTA. This encodes CASSANNEQFL.

The chain is built from TRBV27 and TRBJ1-2; no firm D call. Germline values: CDR1 MNHEY, CDR2 SMNVEV (reference sequence). This CDR3 is 13 amino acids long. With 4 bases removed from V and 3 bases from J, the gap between germline ends came to 9 bases. CDR3 amino acids: CASSSLGYYGYTF. Written as DNA, the CDR3 is TGTGCCAGCAGTTCCCTTGGGTACTATGGCTACACCTTC.

J is TRBJ2-6 and V is TRBV5-6; D not certain. Germline values: CDR1 SGHDT, CDR2 YYEEEE. V lost 6 bases to trimming and J lost 0 bases, with 13 bases between them. There are 16 residues in the CDR3. CDR3 DNA sequence: TGTGCCAGCACCGGGTCCTTCTTCTCTGGGGCCAACGTCCTGACTTTC. Amino acids: CASTGSFFSGANVLTF.

The V gene is TRBV5-6, the J gene TRBJ1-1; D is uncertain. With 0 bases removed from V and 0 bases from J, the gap between germline ends came to 9 bases. The CDR3 covers 15 residues. Per germline, CDR1 SGHDT and CDR2 YYEEEE. The CDR3 is CASSLDPGLNTEAFF. CDR3 DNA: TGTGCCAGCAGCTTGGATCCCGGACTGAACACTGAAGCTTTCTTT.

The chain uses TRBV20-1 and TRBJ1-5; tentative D call: TRBD1 (6 bases). Looked up from germline, CDR1 is DFQATT and CDR2 is SNEGSKA (reference sequence). Deletions cut 6 bases from V and 2 bases from J, with 17 bases between. The CDR3 runs to 15 residues. CDR3 region: CSAKEGGGGNQPQHF. The DNA for the CDR3 is TGCAGTGCCAAAGAAGGCGGGGGCGGCAATCAGCCCCAGCATTTT.

This clonotype came up once. V usage is TRBV7-9 and J usage is TRBJ2-6; D perhaps matches TRBD2 (6 bases). This CDR3 has 14 amino acids. V lost 2 bases, J lost 4 bases, and 6 bases lay in between. Germline CDR1 SEHNR, CDR2 FQNEAQ (reference sequence). The CDR3 DNA reads TGTGCCAGCAGCTTACGGGGGGGGGCCAACGTCCTGACTTTC. Translated: CASSLRGGANVLTF.

This clonotype was observed a few times. The chain employs TRBV28 and TRBJ1-1; the match to TRBD1 covers 11 bases. J was trimmed by 11 bases and V by 6 bases; bases with no gene match: 17. Germline V gene data show CDR1 as MDHEN and CDR2 as SYDVKM. The CDR3 extends over 16 amino acids. The CDR3 here is CASSYYIGQGASWAFF. The CDR3 nucleotides are TGTGCCAGCAGCTACTACATAGGACAGGGGGCGAGTTGGGCTTTCTTT.

This clonotype was counted between two and nine times. This sequence joins TRBV12-3 or TRBV12-4 and TRBJ2-5; TRBD2 agrees at 13 bases. The CDR3 is 18 amino acids. V shed 5 bases and J 4 bases; nucleotides not matched to a gene: 13. For the CDR3, the DNA is TGTGCCAGCAGTCAAGGACTAGCGGGAGTTGCCAGTCGAGAGACCCAGTACTTC. It translates to CASSQGLAGVASRETQYF.

This clonotype was found many times. The chain joins TRBV7-2 to TRBJ2-2, with D possibly being TRBD2 (6 bases). The V end was cut by 4 bases, the J end by 2 bases, with 11 bases between. CDR3 size: 15 residues. CDR1 and CDR2 (germline): SGHTA, FQGNSA. The CDR3 DNA follows: TGTGCCAGCAGCTCCGGGGGTGTAAACACCGGGGAGCTGTTTTTT. Translating gives CASSSGGVNTGELFF.

In this sample, this clonotype turned up a few times. The chain uses TRBV7-9 and TRBJ1-1, with D possibly matching TRBD1 (5 bases). The CDR3 is 15 amino acids. Germline CDR1 SEHNR, CDR2 FQNEAQ (reference sequence). Deletions cut 5 bases from V and 0 bases from J, with 13 bases between. The CDR3 DNA sequence: TGTGCCAGCAGCCGTGGGGGGGGGGTGAACACTGAAGCTTTCTTT. Protein: CASSRGGGVNTEAFF.

The chain links TRBV20-1 to TRBJ2-3, with 9 positions matching TRBD2. CDR1 is DFQATT and CDR2 is SNEGSKA in the germline V gene (reference sequence). The CDR3 runs 16 residues. V gave up 4 bases and J gave up 2 bases; unmatched junction bases: 10. CDR3 sequence: CSAKSPAGGTTDTQYF. The CDR3 nucleotides are TGCAGTGCTAAAAGTCCAGCGGGGGGTACCACAGATACGCAGTATTTT.

The V call is TRBV5-1, the J call TRBJ2-1; 10 bases map to TRBD2. CDR1 is SGHRS and CDR2 is YFSETQ in the germline V gene. The junction had 11 bases not matched to a gene; V was cut back by 6 bases and J by 5 bases. This CDR3 is 16 amino acids long. The CDR3 reads CASTDSGRSADNEQFF. The CDR3 DNA is TGCGCCAGCACCGATAGCGGGAGGTCCGCCGACAATGAGCAGTTCTTC.

V gene TRBV12-3 or TRBV12-4 combines with J gene TRBJ2-1; TRBD2 might be the D (5 bases). The CDR3 spans 16 residues. V was trimmed by 6 bases and J by 1 base, leaving 16 bases between them. CDR3 region: CASRPRVGASYNEQFF. In DNA form, the CDR3 reads TGTGCCAGCAGACCAAGGGTGGGAGCTTCCTACAATGAGCAGTTCTTC.

The chain combines TRBV12-3 or TRBV12-4 with TRBJ1-1; unclear D gene. This CDR3 contains 18 residues. Trimming cost V 3 bases and J 1 base, with 21 bases left between them. CDR3 loop: CASSFRTSILNRNTEAFF. DNA for the CDR3: TGTGCCAGCAGTTTTCGCACCAGTATTCTGAACAGGAACACTGAAGCTTTCTTT.

The chain's CDR3 is CASSPRGGRMNEKLFF. The CDR3 region has the DNA TGTGCCAGCAGCCCGCGGGGGGGACGGATGAATGAAAAACTGTTTTTT. The rearrangement joins TRBV7-9 to TRBJ1-4; D perhaps matches TRBD1 (5 bases). V shed 5 bases and J shed 5 bases, with 18 bases lying between them. Germline loops: CDR1 SEHNR, CDR2 FQNEAQ (reference sequence). This CDR3 is 16 amino acids long.

As to this clonotype: Possible read error: a much larger clone is one base away. The chain employs TRBV7-3 and TRBJ1-1; 7 bases fit TRBD1. J lost 5 bases, V lost 5 bases, and 11 bases had no gene match. Germline lookup yields CDR1 SGHTA and CDR2 FQGTGA. This CDR3 is built from 15 residues. Here the CDR3 DNA reads TGTGCCAGCAGCGACAGCACAGGGGTGGGGACTGAAGCTTTCTTT. It codes for CASSDSTGVGTEAFF.

This clonotype was counted between two and nine times. This chain connects TRBV4-1 to TRBJ2-1, with TRBD2 matching over 7 bases. V was clipped by 3 bases and J by 0 bases; unmatched bases: 8. CDR1 is MGHRA, CDR2 YSYEKL, per germline. The CDR3 is 17 residues long. CDR3 residues: CASSQKDGGSSYNEQFF. The CDR3 nucleotides are TGCGCCAGCAGCCAGAAGGATGGCGGGAGCTCCTACAATGAGCAGTTCTTC.

The CDR3 bases are TGTGCCAGCAGCTTAAATGCGGGGGGCTTTACCGGGGAGCTGTTTTTT. Its protein product is CASSLNAGGFTGELFF. The chain recombines TRBV7-3 with TRBJ2-2; 8 bases are a match to TRBD2. Germline values: CDR1 SGHTA, CDR2 FQGTGA. The CDR3 spans 16 residues. Trimming took 1 base from V and 5 from J; bases not matched to a gene: 6.

The CDR3 loop reads CASSYGVGEAFF. CDR3 bases: TGTGCCAGCAGTTACGGGGTCGGTGAAGCTTTCTTT. This rearrangement joins TRBV6-5 to TRBJ1-1; D is unclear. The CDR3 sequence is 12 residues long. V lost 2 bases, J lost 7 bases, and 8 bases lay in between. Germline CDR1 and CDR2: MNHEY and SVGAGI.

The chain recombines TRBV7-9 with TRBJ1-1, with 10 bases that match TRBD1. Germline-derived CDR1 and CDR2 are SEHNR and FQNEAQ (reference sequence). This CDR3 is 16 amino acids long. V lost 4 bases, J lost 6 bases, and 11 bases stayed unmatched. This CDR3 is CASSSSHRDRGAEAFF. The CDR3 DNA is TGTGCCAGCAGCTCAAGCCACCGGGACAGGGGAGCTGAAGCTTTCTTT. Combining the CDR3 with reference TRBV7-9 and TRBJ1-1 gives the whole variable domain DTGVSQNPRHKITKRGQNVTFRCDPISEHNRLYWYRQTLGQGPEFLTYFQNEAQLEKSRLLSDRFSAERPKGSFSTLEIQRTEQGDSAMYLCASSSSHRDRGAEAFFGQGTRLTVV.

J is TRBJ2-7 and V is TRBV20-1; TRBD1 matches 7 bases. Losses at the gene ends were 6 bases for V and 1 base for J; bases not matched to a gene: 3. There are 12 residues in the CDR3. CDR1 DFQATT and CDR2 SNEGSKA come from the germline V gene (reference sequence). CDR3 nucleotides: TGCAGTGCATCGGGACAGTCCTACGAGCAGTACTTC. As protein: CSASGQSYEQYF.

Concerning this clonotype itself: It may be a read error: a sequence one base away is much more abundant. V is TRBV20-1 and J is TRBJ2-3, with D possibly matching TRBD2 (5 bases). CDR1 is DFQATT and CDR2 is SNEGSKA in the germline V gene (reference sequence). The CDR3 totals 14 residues. DNA of the CDR3: TGCAGTGCCCCACCCCTAGCTAGCACAGAGACGCAGTATTTT. Its protein product is CSAPPLASTETQYF.

V gene TRBV4-2 combines with J gene TRBJ2-7; 10 bases match TRBD2. The germline V gene encodes CDR1 LGHNA and CDR2 YNFKEQ. V lost 3 bases to trimming and J lost 2 bases; unmatched junction nucleotides: 4. CDR3 length equals 15 residues. The CDR3 region is CASSHGLAGAYEQYF. The CDR3 nucleotides read TGTGCCAGCAGCCATGGTCTAGCGGGAGCCTACGAGCAGTACTTC.

Only one count was recorded for this clonotype. The chain joins TRBV28 to TRBJ2-7; TRBD2 is a possible D gene (5 bases). This CDR3 comprises 14 residues. Germline V gene lookup returns CDR1 MDHEN and CDR2 SYDVKM. With 7 bases removed from V and 4 bases from J, the gap between germline ends came to 17 bases. CDR3 loop: CASTNGWSGYEQYF. CDR3 in DNA: TGTGCCAGCACCAATGGGTGGAGCGGTTACGAGCAGTACTTC.